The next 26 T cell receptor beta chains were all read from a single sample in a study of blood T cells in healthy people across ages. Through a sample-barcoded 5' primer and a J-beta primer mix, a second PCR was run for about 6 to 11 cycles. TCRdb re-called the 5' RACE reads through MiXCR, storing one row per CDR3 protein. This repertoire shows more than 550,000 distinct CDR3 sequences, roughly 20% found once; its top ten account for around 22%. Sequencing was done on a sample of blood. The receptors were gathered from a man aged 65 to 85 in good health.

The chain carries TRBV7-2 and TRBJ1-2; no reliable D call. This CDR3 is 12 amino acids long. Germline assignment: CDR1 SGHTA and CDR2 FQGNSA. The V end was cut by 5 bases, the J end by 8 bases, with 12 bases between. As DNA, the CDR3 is TGTGCCAGCAGCCCCCAGGCCAGCGGCTACACCTTC. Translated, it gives CASSPQASGYTF.

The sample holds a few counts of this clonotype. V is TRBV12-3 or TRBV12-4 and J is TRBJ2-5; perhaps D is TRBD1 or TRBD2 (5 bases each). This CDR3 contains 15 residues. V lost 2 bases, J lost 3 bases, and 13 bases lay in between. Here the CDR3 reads CASSLWRRGEETQYF. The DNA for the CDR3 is TGTGCCAGCAGTTTATGGCGCCGAGGGGAAGAGACCCAGTACTTC.

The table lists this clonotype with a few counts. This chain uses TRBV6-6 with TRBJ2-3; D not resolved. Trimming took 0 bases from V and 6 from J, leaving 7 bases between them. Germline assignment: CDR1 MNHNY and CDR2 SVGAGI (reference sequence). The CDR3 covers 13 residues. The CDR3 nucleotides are TGTGCCAGCAGTTACTCGAACTCCGATACGCAGTATTTT. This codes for CASSYSNSDTQYF.

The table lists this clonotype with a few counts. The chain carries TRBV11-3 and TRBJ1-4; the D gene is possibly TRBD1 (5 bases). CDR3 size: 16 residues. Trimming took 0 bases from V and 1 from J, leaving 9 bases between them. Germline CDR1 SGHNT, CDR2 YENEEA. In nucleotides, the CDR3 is TGTGCCAGCAGCTTAGATAGGGGCGGAACTAATGAAAAACTGTTTTTT. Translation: CASSLDRGGTNEKLFF.

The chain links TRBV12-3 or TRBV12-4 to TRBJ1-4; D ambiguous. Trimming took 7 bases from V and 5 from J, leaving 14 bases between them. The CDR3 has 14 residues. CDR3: CASTTFPPNEKLFF. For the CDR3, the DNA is TGTGCCAGCACCACGTTCCCACCAAATGAAAAACTGTTTTTT.

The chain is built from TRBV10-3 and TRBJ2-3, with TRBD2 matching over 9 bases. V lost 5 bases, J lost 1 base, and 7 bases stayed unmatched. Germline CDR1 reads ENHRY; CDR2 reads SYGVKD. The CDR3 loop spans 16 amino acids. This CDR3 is CAISKGLALGTDTQYF. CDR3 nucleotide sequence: TGTGCCATCAGTAAGGGACTAGCTCTAGGCACAGATACGCAGTATTTT.

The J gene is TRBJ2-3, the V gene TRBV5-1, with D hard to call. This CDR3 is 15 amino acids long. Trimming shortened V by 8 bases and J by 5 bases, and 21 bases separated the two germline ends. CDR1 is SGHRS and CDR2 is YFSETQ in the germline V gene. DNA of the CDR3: TGCGCCAGTAGCCTTACTTCGACCTCGAAAGATACGCAGTATTTT. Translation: CASSLTSTSKDTQYF.

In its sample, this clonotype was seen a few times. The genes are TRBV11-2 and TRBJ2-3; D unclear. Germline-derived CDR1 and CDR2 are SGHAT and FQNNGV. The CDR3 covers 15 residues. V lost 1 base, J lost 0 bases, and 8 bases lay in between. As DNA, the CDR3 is TGTGCCAGCAGCTTAGGAGCCCCTAGCACAGATACGCAGTATTTT. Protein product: CASSLGAPSTDTQYF.

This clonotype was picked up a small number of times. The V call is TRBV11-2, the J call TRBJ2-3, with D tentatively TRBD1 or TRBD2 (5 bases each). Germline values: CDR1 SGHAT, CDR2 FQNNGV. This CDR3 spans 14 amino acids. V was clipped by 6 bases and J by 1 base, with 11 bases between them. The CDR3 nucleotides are TGTGCCAGCAGAGGGGTGGGGGGCACAGATACGCAGTATTTT. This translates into CASRGVGGTDTQYF.

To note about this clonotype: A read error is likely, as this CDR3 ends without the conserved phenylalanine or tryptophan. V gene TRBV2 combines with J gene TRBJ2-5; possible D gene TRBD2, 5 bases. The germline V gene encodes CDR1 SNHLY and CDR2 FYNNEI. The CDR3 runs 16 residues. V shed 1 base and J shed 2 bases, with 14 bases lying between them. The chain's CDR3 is CASSEGKLRDQETQYS. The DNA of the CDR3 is TGTGCCAGCAGTGAAGGGAAACTGAGGGATCAAGAGACCCAGTACTCC.

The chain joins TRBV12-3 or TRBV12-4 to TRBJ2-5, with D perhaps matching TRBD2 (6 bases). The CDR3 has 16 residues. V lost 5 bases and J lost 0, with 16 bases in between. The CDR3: CASSQPGVADQETQYF. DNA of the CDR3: TGTGCCAGCAGTCAGCCCGGGGTAGCGGACCAAGAGACCCAGTACTTC.

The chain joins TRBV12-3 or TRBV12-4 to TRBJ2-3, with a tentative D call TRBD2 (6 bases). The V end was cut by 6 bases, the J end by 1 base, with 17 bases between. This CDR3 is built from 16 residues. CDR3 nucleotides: TGTGCCAGCAGCCGAGGGACTGTCGTGGGCACAGATACGCAGTATTTT. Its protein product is CASSRGTVVGTDTQYF.

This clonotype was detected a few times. For the CDR3, the DNA is TGTGCCAGCAGTCGTAAGCGAGAGACCCAGTACTTC. Protein: CASSRKRETQYF. V is TRBV6-5 and J is TRBJ2-5; no clear D gene. Germline-derived CDR1 and CDR2 are MNHEY and SVGAGI. The CDR3 totals 12 residues. Trimming left V 5 bases short and J 4 bases short, with 8 bases between.

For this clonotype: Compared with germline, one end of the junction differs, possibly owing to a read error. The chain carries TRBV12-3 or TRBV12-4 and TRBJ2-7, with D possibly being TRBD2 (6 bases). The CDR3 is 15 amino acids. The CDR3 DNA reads TGTGCCAGCAGTCCGTTGGGACTGGGCTCCCACGAGCAGTACTTC. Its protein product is CASSPLGLGSHEQYF.

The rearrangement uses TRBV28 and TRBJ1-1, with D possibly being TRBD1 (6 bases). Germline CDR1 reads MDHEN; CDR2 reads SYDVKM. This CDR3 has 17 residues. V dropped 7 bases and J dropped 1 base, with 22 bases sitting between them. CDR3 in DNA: TGTGCCAGCACCAATTTGGGGATAACAGGGTCGAACACTGAAGCTTTCTTT. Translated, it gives CASTNLGITGSNTEAFF. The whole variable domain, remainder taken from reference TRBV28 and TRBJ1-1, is DVKVTQSSRYLVKRTGEKVFLECVQDMDHENMFWYRQDPGLGLRLIYFSYDVKMKEKGDIPEGYSVSREKKERFSLILESASTNQTSMYLCASTNLGITGSNTEAFFGQGTRLTVV.

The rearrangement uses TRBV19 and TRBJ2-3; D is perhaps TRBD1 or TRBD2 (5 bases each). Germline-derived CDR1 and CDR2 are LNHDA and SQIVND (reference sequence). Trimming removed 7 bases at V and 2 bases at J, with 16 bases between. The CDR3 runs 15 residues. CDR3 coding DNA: TGTGCCAGTACCAACAGAGGGGTGTACACAGATACGCAGTATTTT. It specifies CASTNRGVYTDTQYF.

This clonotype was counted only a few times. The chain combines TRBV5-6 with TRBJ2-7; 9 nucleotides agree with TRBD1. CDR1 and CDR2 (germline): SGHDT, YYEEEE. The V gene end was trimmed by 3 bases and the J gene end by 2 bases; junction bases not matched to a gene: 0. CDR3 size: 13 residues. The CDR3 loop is CASSWTGAYEQYF. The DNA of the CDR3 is TGTGCCAGCAGCTGGACAGGGGCCTACGAGCAGTACTTC.

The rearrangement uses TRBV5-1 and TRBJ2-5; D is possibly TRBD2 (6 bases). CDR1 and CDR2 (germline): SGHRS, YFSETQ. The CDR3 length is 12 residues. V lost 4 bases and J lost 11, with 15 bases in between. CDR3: CASSHSGPEQYF. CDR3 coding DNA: TGCGCCAGCAGCCATAGCGGACCGGAGCAGTACTTC.

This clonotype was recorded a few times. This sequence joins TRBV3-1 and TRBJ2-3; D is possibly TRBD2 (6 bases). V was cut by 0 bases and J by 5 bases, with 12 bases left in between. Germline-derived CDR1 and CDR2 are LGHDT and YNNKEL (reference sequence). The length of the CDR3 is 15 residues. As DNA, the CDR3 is TGTGCCAGCAGCCAAGATCTATCGGGAGAAGATACGCAGTATTTT. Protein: CASSQDLSGEDTQYF.

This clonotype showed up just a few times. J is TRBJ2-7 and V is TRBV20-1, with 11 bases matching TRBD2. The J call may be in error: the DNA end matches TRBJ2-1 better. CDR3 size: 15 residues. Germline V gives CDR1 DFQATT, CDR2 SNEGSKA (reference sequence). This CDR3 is CSARGVAGGLDEQFF. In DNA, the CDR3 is TGCAGTGCTAGAGGGGTAGCGGGAGGGCTAGATGAGCAGTTCTTC.

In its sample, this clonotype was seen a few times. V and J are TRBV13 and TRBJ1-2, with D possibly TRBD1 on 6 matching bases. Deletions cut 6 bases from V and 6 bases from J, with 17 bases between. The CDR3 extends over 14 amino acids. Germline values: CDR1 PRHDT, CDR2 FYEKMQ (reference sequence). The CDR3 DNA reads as TGTGCCAGCAGACTAGGGACAACCCTTAATGGCTACACCTTC. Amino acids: CASRLGTTLNGYTF.

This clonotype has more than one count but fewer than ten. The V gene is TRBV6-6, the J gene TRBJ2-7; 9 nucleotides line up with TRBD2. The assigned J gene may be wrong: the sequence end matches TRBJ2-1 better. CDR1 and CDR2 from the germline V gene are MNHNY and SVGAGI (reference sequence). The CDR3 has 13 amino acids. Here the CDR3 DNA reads TGTGCCAGCACTAGACTAGCGGCTAATGAGCAGTTCTTC. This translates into CASTRLAANEQFF.

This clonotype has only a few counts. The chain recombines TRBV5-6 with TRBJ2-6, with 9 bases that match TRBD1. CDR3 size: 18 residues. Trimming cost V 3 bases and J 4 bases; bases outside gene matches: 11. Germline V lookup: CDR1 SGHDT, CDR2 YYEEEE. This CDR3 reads CASSSFRDRDSGANVLTF. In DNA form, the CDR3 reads TGTGCCAGCAGCTCCTTCAGGGACAGGGATTCGGGGGCCAACGTCCTGACTTTC.

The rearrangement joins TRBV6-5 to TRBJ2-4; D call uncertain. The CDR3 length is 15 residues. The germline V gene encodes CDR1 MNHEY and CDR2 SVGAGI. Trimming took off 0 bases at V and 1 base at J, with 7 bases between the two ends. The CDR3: CASSYSPDAKNIQYF. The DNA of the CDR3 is TGTGCCAGCAGTTACTCCCCGGATGCCAAAAACATTCAGTACTTC.

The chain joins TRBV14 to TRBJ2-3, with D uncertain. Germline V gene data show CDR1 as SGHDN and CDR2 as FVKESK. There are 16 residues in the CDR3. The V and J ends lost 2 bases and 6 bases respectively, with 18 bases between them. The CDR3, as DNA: TGTGCCAGCAGCCAACGTCCTGCGCGACCCAAGGATACGCAGTATTTT. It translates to CASSQRPARPKDTQYF.

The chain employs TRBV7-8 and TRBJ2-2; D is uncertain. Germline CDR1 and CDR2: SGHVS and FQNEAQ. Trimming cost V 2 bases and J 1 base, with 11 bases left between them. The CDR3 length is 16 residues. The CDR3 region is CASSLNIGRNTGELFF. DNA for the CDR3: TGTGCCAGCAGCTTAAATATAGGGCGGAACACCGGGGAGCTGTTTTTT.